Below, one T cell receptor beta chain is given with its context. The antigen remains undetermined. This sample stems from a study of T-cell memory formation after mild COVID-19. Broader study findings: Clones shrinking between day 15 and 85 showed a balanced CD4/CD8 split, and those that grew later tilted toward CD4+.

Via MiXCR, TCRdb re-called the 5' RACE reads, giving one row per CDR3 protein. This table has roughly 340,000 distinct CDR3 sequences, around a sixth appearing once. Trimming cost V 5 bases and J 8 bases, with 16 bases left between them. The CDR3 has 13 amino acids. Germline V gene lookup returns CDR1 SQVTM and CDR2 ANQGSEA. The clonotype was recovered from a man aged 18 to 29 who had mild COVID-19 (a few samples of this study predate the infection). Cell type and time point are not known. Specimen: PBMCs or a T cell subset sorted from them (not recorded which). The chain recombines TRBV29-1 with TRBJ2-1; possible D gene TRBD1, 6 bases. The DNA for the CDR3 is TGCAGCGTTTCTGGTACGCAGGGGTATGAGCAGTTCTTC. The encoded protein is CSVSGTQGYEQFF.